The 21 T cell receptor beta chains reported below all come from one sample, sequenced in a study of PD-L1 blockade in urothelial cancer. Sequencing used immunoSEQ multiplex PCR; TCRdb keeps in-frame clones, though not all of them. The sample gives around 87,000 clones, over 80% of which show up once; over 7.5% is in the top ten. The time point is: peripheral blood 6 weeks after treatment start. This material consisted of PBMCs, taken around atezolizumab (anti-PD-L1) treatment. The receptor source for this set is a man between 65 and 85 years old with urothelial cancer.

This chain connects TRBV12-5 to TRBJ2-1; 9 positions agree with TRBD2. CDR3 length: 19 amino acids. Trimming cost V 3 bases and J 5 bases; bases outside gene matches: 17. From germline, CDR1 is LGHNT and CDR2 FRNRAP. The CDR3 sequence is CASGFIAGVRRLSHNEQFF. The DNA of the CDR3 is TGTGCTAGTGGTTTCATAGCGGGGGTCCGAAGGCTCTCTCACAATGAGCAGTTCTTC.

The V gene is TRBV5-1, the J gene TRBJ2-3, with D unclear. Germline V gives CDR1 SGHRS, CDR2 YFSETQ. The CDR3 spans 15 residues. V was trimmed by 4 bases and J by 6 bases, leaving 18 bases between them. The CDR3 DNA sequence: TGCGCCAGCAGCCTGACTTCCTTTAGATTGGATACGCAGTATTTT. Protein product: CASSLTSFRLDTQYF.

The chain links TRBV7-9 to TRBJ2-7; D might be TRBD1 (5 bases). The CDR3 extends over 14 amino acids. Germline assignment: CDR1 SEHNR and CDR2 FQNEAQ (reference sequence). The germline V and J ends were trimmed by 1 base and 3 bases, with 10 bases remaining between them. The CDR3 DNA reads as TGTGCCAGCAGCTTAGATGTGACAGACTACGAGCAGTACTTC. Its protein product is CASSLDVTDYEQYF. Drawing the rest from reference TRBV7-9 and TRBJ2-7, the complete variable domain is DTGVSQNPRHKITKRGQNVTFRCDPISEHNRLYWYRQTLGQGPEFLTYFQNEAQLEKSRLLSDRFSAERPKGSFSTLEIQRTEQGDSAMYLCASSLDVTDYEQYFGPGTRLTVT.

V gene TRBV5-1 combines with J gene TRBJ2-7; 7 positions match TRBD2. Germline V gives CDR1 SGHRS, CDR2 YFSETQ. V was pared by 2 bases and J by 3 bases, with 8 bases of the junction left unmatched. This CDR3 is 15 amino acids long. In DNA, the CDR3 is TGCGCCAGCAGCTTTGTGGCTAGCGGCATCTACGAGCAGTACTTC. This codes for CASSFVASGIYEQYF.

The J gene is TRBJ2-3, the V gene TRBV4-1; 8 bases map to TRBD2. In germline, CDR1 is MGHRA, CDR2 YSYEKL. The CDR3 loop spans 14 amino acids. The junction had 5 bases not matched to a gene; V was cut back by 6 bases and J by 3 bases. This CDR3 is CASSPGTSTDTQYF. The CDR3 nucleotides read TGCGCCAGCAGTCCCGGGACTAGTACAGATACGCAGTATTTT.

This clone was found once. Here the CDR3 DNA reads TGTGCCAGCAGACCGGGACTCATGAGCTCCTACGAGCAGTACTTC. Protein: CASRPGLMSSYEQYF. The V call is TRBV28, the J call TRBJ2-7; a possible D gene is TRBD2 (6 bases). Germline V gene lookup returns CDR1 MDHEN and CDR2 SYDVKM. V lost 6 bases, J lost 0 bases, and 15 bases lay in between. This CDR3 is built from 15 residues.

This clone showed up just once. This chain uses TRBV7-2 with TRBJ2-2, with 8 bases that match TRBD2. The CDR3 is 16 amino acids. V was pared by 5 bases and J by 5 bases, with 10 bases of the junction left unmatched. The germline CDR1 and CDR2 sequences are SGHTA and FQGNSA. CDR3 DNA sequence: TGTGCCAGCAGCGCCCACCCCATAGCGGGGACCGGGGAGCTGTTTTTT. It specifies CASSAHPIAGTGELFF.

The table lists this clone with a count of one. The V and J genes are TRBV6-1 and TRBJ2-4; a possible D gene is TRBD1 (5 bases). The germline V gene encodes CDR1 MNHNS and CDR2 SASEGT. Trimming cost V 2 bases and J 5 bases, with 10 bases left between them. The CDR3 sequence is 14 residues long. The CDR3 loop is CASSESGAQNIQYF. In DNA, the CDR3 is TGTGCCAGCAGTGAAAGTGGGGCTCAAAACATTCAGTACTTC.

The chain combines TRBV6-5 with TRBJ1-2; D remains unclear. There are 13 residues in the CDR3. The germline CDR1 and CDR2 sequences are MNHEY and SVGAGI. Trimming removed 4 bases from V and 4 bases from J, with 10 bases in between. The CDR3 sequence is CASSSAGFYGYTF. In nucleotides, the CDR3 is TGTGCCAGCAGTTCCGCAGGCTTCTATGGCTACACCTTC.

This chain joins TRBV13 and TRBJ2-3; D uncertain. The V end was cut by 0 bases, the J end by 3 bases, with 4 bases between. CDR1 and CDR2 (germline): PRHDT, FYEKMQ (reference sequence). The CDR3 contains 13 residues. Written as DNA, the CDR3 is TGTGCCAGCAGCTTAGGGAGAACAGATACGCAGTATTTT. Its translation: CASSLGRTDTQYF.

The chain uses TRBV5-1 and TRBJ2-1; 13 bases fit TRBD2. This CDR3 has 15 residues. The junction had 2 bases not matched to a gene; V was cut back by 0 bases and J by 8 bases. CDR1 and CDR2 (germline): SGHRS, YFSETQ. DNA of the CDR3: TGCGCCAGCAGCTTGGGACTAGCGGGAGGTCATGAGCAGTTCTTC. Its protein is CASSLGLAGGHEQFF.

CDR3 amino acids: CASSIGQGNTIYF. For the CDR3, the DNA is TGTGCCAGCAGCATCGGACAGGGAAACACCATATATTTT. The gene calls are TRBV7-6 and TRBJ1-3; TRBD1 is a possible D gene (6 bases). CDR3 size: 13 residues. V lost 5 bases, J lost 4 bases, and 9 bases lay in between. Germline values: CDR1 SGHVS, CDR2 FNYEAQ.

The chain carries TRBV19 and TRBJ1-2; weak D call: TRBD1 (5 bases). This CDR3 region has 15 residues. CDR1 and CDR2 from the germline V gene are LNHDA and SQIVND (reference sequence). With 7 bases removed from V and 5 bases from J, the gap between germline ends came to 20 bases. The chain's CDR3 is CASIAGHSLSYGYTF. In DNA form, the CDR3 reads TGTGCCAGTATCGCAGGGCATTCGCTTTCTTATGGCTACACCTTC.

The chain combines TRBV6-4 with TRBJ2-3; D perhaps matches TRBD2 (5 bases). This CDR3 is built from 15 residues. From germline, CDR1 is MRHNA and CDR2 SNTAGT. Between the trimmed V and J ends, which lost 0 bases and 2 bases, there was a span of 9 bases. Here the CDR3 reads CASSDSRTSTDTQYF. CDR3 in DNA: TGTGCCAGCAGTGACTCGCGGACTTCCACAGATACGCAGTATTTT.

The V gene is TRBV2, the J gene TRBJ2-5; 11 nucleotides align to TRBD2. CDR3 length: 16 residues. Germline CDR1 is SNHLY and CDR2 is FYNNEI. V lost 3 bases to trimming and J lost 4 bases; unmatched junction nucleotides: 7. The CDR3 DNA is TGTGCCAGCAGTGATCCGGGACTAGCGGTGATAGAGACCCAGTACTTC. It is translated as CASSDPGLAVIETQYF.

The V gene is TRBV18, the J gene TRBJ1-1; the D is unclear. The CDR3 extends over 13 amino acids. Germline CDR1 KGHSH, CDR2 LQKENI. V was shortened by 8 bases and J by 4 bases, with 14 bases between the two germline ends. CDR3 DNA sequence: TGTGCCAGCGGCAGAGCTGGCGGCACTGAAGCTTTCTTT. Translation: CASGRAGGTEAFF.

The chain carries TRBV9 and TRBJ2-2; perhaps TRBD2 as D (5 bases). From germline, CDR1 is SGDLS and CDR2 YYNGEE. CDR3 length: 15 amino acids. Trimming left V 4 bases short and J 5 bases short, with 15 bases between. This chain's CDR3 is CASSPRGSVTGELFF. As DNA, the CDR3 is TGTGCCAGCAGCCCCCGAGGGTCTGTAACCGGGGAGCTGTTTTTT.

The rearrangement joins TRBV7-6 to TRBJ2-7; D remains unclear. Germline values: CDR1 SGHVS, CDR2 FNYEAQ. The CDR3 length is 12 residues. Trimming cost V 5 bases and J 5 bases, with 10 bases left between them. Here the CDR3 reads CASSQAGDEQYF. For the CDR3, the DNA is TGTGCCAGCAGCCAGGCAGGTGACGAGCAGTACTTC.

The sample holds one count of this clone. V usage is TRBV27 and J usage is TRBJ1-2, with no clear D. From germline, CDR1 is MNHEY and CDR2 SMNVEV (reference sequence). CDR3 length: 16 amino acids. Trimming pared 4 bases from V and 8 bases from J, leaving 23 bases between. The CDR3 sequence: CASSSSLRLSPGGYTF. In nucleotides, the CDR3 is TGTGCCAGCAGTTCCTCCTTGAGATTATCACCGGGGGGCTACACCTTC.

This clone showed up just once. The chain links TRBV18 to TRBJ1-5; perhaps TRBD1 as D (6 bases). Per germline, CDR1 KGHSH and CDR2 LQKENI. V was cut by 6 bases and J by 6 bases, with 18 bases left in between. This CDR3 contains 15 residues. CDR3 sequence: CASSPLNRVGQPQHF. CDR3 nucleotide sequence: TGTGCCAGCTCCCCCTTAAACAGGGTTGGTCAGCCCCAGCATTTT.

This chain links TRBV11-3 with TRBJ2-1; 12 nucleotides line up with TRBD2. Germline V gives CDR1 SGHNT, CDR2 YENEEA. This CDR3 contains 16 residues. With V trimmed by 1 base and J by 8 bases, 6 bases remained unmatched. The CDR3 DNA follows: TGTGCCAGCAGCTTAGTTCTAGCGGGAGGGGGTGATGAGCAGTTCTTC. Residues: CASSLVLAGGGDEQFF.